A selection of T cell receptor beta chains follows, all from one sample in a study of beta chain features in type 1 diabetes. Using immunoSEQ multiplex PCR, the repertoire was profiled, and TCRdb retains in-frame clones only, with some absent. The profile shows about 170,000 clones, less than 9.5% of them singletons. Sequencing was carried out using central memory CD4+ T cells from blood. These receptors came from a woman aged 40 to 55 with type 1 diabetes. The CDR3 runs from the conserved cysteine through the conserved F or W. A D gene is named only where the DNA matches it firmly. Where a row states a size, it is once, few, many or the class of an expanded clone; other rows omit it.

CDR3,DNA,D,J,V,size
CASSLALGRELNEQFF,TGTGCCAGCAGCTTAGCCCTCGGACGGGAGCTCAATGAGCAGTTCTTC,.,TRBJ2-1,TRBV11-2,.
CASSPPGQGYGYTF,TGTGCCAGCAGTCCTCCGGGACAGGGCTATGGCTACACCTTC,TRBD1,TRBJ1-2,TRBV28,.
CASSLATGSHNEQFF,TGCGCCAGCAGCTTGGCGACAGGGAGCCACAATGAGCAGTTCTTC,TRBD1,TRBJ2-1,TRBV5-1,many
CASSFGQGGYEQYF,TGTGCCAGCAGCTTCGGACAGGGAGGCTACGAGCAGTACTTC,TRBD1,TRBJ2-7,TRBV7-2,few
CASNRDLIQYF,TGTGCCAGCAACAGGGACCTCATTCAGTACTTC,.,TRBJ2-4,TRBV6-5,few
CASSLVVQEAFF,TGTGCCAGCAGCTTAGTCGTACAGGAAGCTTTCTTT,.,TRBJ1-1,TRBV7-2,.
CASSYGPGELFF,TGTGCCAGCAGCTATGGGCCCGGGGAGCTGTTTTTT,.,TRBJ2-2,TRBV7-3,.
CASSLDRTAYNEQFF,TGTGCCAGCAGCTTGGACCGAACGGCCTACAATGAGCAGTTCTTC,.,TRBJ2-1,TRBV5-4,.
CASSPSPRGNNQPQHF,TGTGCCAGCTCACCATCCCCGCGGGGCAACAATCAGCCCCAGCATTTT,.,TRBJ1-5,TRBV18,few
CASSQTGSGNTIYF,TGTGCCAGCAGCCAAACAGGGAGTGGAAACACCATATATTTT,.,TRBJ1-3,TRBV28,.
CASSLAEGAQLFF,TGCGCCAGCAGCCTGGCGGAGGGGGCCCAACTGTTTTTT,TRBD1,TRBJ1-4,TRBV5-1,few
CASSPPGSVAQPQHF,TGTGCCAGCTCACCACCCGGCAGTGTAGCTCAGCCCCAGCATTTT,.,TRBJ1-5,TRBV18,.
CAWSLSSTNEKLFF,TGTGCCTGGAGTCTGAGTTCAACTAATGAAAAACTGTTTTTT,.,TRBJ1-4,TRBV30,.
CASSPRTVNEQFF,TGTGCCAGTAGTCCTCGGACAGTGAATGAGCAGTTCTTC,.,TRBJ2-1,TRBV19,many